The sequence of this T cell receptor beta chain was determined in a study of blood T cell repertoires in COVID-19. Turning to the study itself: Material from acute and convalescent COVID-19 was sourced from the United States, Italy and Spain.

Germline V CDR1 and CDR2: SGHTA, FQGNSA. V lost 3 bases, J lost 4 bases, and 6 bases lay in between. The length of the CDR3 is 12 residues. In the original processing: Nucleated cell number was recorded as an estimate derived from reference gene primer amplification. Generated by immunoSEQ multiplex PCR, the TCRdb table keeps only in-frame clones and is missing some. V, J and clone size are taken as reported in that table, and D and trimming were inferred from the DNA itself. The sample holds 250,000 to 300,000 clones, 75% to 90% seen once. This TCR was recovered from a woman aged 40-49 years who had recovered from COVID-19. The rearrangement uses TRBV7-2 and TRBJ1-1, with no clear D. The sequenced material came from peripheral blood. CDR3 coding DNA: TGTGCCAGCAGCTTTACATCCACTGAAGCTTTCTTT. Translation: CASSFTSTEAFF.